These T cell receptor beta chains were read from a single sample in a study of OX40 agonist ivuxolimab in advanced cancers. TCRdb's table, derived via immunoSEQ multiplex PCR, lists solely in-frame clones and lacks some. Of under 85,000 clones detected, 88% appear once; the ten largest clones hold around 0.45%. Source: CD4+ or CD8+ T cells sorted from blood, taken in a trial of the OX40 agonist ivuxolimab. All receptors derive from an adult with an advanced solid tumor such as melanoma, head and neck, liver or kidney cancer. Both conserved end residues are trimmed from each CDR3. Each record gives: J gene, V gene, CDR3 protein.

J: TRBJ2-7; V: TRBV7-5; CDR3: ARSLWTSGGFFPYEQY
J: TRBJ2-3; V: TRBV6-6; CDR3: ASRQRTGTDTQY
J: TRBJ1-1; V: TRBV25-1; CDR3: ASGPPGPLNTEAF
J: TRBJ1-2; V: TRBV7-9; CDR3: ASSSDIYGYT
J: TRBJ1-5; V: TRBV4-1; CDR3: ASSQGGSAYLGNQPQH
J: TRBJ1-1; V: TRBV6-5; CDR3: ASSKSRAQTEAF
J: TRBJ2-1; V: TRBV5-1; CDR3: ASSSYLRPYNEQF
J: TRBJ1-5; V: TRBV28; CDR3: ASSSLQGSDQPQH
J: TRBJ1-5; V: TRBV6-1; CDR3: ASSLQRGDQPQH
J: TRBJ2-2; V: TRBV9; CDR3: ASSLRGENTGELF
J: TRBJ2-5; V: TRBV2; CDR3: ASSIQGQETQY
J: TRBJ2-5; V: TRBV5-1; CDR3: ASSLSQETQY
J: TRBJ2-7; V: TRBV2; CDR3: ASRRTEPYEQY
J: TRBJ2-1; V: TRBV4-1; CDR3: ASSQDGLGHEQF
J: TRBJ1-1; V: TRBV16; CDR3: ASTSLTGNTEAF
J: TRBJ1-4; V: TRBV7-7; CDR3: ASSYGQGDEKLF
J: TRBJ1-1; V: TRBV15; CDR3: ATSSWGGKTMNTEAF
J: TRBJ2-5; V: TRBV19; CDR3: ASSPGREKETQY
J: TRBJ2-5; V: TRBV10-3; CDR3: AISEGYGDQETQY
J: TRBJ2-1; V: TRBV7-2; CDR3: ASSTFGGGANEQF
J: TRBJ2-3; V: TRBV14; CDR3: ASSLGQASTDTQY
J: TRBJ2-3; V: TRBV7-9; CDR3: ASSLAGGDTQY
J: TRBJ2-7; V: TRBV25-1; CDR3: ASSGQVASYEQY
J: TRBJ2-5; V: TRBV10-3; CDR3: AISESNGSGETQY
J: TRBJ2-6; V: TRBV18; CDR3: ASSPRSLGWTGAYSGANVLT
J: TRBJ2-2; V: TRBV5-1; CDR3: ASSFQGPHTGELF
J: TRBJ1-1; V: TRBV18; CDR3: ASSGGPGEAF
J: TRBJ2-5; V: TRBV2; CDR3: ASSEERGGETQY
J: TRBJ2-7; V: TRBV5-1; CDR3: ASSLTSTEQY
J: TRBJ2-7; V: TRBV7-9; CDR3: ASSLEGGFYEQY
J: TRBJ1-1; V: TRBV19; CDR3: ASRRPLRDTEAF
J: TRBJ1-2; V: TRBV12-5; CDR3: ASGPPGNYGYT
J: TRBJ2-7; V: TRBV10-2; CDR3: ASSEWSSYEQY
J: TRBJ1-4; V: TRBV7-6; CDR3: ASTANEKLF
J: TRBJ2-7; V: TRBV6-1; CDR3: ASSVKGLYEQY
J: TRBJ1-2; V: TRBV29-1; CDR3: SVNRGSYGYT
J: TRBJ2-3; V: TRBV7-2; CDR3: ASSLRGGTLVDTQY
J: TRBJ1-1; V: TRBV7-8; CDR3: ASSLTGGFSEAF
J: TRBJ1-3; V: TRBV9; CDR3: ASSLDPGQGFPGNTIY
J: TRBJ1-1; V: TRBV7-2; CDR3: ASILTGGNTEAF
J: TRBJ2-1; V: TRBV6-4; CDR3: ASMASQGGHEQF
J: TRBJ1-2; V: TRBV5-1; CDR3: ASSLDRSLYGYT
J: TRBJ1-2; V: TRBV4-3; CDR3: ASSQGMTGGLGGYT
J: TRBJ1-5; V: TRBV9; CDR3: ASSVDSLNQPQH
J: TRBJ1-1; V: TRBV10-2; CDR3: ASSGQLRNTEAF
J: TRBJ2-5; V: TRBV5-1; CDR3: ASSLVAGRKETQY
J: TRBJ1-6; V: TRBV6-5; CDR3: ASSYFGTGYSPLH
J: TRBJ2-7; V: TRBV9; CDR3: ASSVGQGAYEQY
J: TRBJ1-4; V: TRBV6-1; CDR3: ASSTRQAGDEKLF
J: TRBJ1-3; V: TRBV5-1; CDR3: ASSLGGDHSGNTIY
J: TRBJ2-5; V: TRBV7-9; CDR3: ACRQGETQY
J: TRBJ2-5; V: TRBV19; CDR3: ASSSGTGYWETQY
J: TRBJ2-1; V: TRBV7-7; CDR3: ASSSYGGEQF
J: TRBJ1-2; V: TRBV5-6; CDR3: ASSLGLGYT
J: TRBJ1-2; V: TRBV7-3; CDR3: ASSPLGGQGIYGYT
J: TRBJ1-3; V: TRBV7-8; CDR3: ASSLFDLGGAKRNTIY
J: TRBJ2-2; V: TRBV7-8; CDR3: ASSLKATGELF
J: TRBJ1-4; V: TRBV5-1; CDR3: ASSQAGGMNNEKLF
J: TRBJ1-1; V: TRBV27; CDR3: ASSFLMNTEAF